This T cell receptor (beta chain) was recorded in a study of identical twins' blood T cells. V lost 2 bases to trimming and J lost 7 bases, with 11 bases between them. Germline V gives CDR1 DFQATT, CDR2 SNEGSKA (reference sequence). There are 13 residues in the CDR3. Whole-study findings and limits: Twins reportedly had markedly more similar V usage than unrelated donors, even among out-of-frame TCRbeta clonotypes.

TCRdb processed the 5' RACE reads anew with MiXCR; each CDR3 protein has one entry. The table shows 300,000 to 450,000 distinct CDR3 sequences, with more than 25% occurring only once. In regard to this clonotype: Its antigen is still unknown.

Sequencing input: PBMCs. The sequence came from a woman aged 18-49 years in good health. The genes are TRBV20-1 and TRBJ2-2; D ambiguous. CDR3 nucleotides: TGCAGTGCTAGAACAACCTCGGGCGGGGAGCTGTTTTTT. Amino acids: CSARTTSGGELFF.